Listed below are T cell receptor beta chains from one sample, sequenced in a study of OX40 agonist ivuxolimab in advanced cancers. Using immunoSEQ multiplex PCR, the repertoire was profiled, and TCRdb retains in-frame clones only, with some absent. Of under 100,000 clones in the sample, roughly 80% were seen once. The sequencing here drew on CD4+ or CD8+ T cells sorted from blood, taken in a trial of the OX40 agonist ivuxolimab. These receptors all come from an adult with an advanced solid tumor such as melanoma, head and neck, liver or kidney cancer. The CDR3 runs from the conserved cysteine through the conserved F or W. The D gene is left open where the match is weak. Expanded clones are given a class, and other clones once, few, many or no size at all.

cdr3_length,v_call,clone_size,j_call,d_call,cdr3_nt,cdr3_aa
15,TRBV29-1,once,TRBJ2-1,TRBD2,TGCAGCGTTGGGACTAGCGGGGGGACCTACAATGAGCAGTTCTTC,CSVGTSGGTYNEQFF
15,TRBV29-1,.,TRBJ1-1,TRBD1,TGCAGCGTTCAAAGAGGGACAGAACCCTGGGGAGAAGCTTTCTTT,CSVQRGTEPWGEAFF
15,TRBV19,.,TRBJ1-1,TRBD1,TGTGCCAGTAGTATAGGGGACAGGGGGAACACTGAAGCTTTCTTT,CASSIGDRGNTEAFF
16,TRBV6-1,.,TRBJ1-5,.,TGTGCCAGCAGTGAGTGGGGACTAGAGGGCAATCAGCCCCAGCATTTT,CASSEWGLEGNQPQHF
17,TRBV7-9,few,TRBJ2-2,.,TGTGCCAGCAGCCCCCACGCCGAGACCCCCGGGGCCGGGGAGCTGTTTTTT,CASSPHAETPGAGELFF
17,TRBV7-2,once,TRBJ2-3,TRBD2,TGTGCCAGCAGCCCAGCCGCCAGCGGGGGGATCTTGGATACGCAGTATTTT,CASSPAASGGILDTQYF
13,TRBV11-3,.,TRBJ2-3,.,TGTGCCAGCAGCCCGGAGAACACAGATACGCAGTATTTT,CASSPENTDTQYF
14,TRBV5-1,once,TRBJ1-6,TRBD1,TGCGCCAGCAGCTTGGAGGGACAGGGTTCACCCCTCCACTTT,CASSLEGQGSPLHF
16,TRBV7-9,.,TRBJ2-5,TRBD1,TGTGCCAGCAGCGACACCGGGACAGGGGCCCTCGAGACCCAGTACTTC,CASSDTGTGALETQYF
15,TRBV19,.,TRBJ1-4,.,TGTGCCAGTAGTAGAGGGTTTGCAACTAATGAAAAACTGTTTTTT,CASSRGFATNEKLFF
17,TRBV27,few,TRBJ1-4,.,TGTGCCAGCAGTCCTACCCCTCGTACAGGGAACGGTGAAAAACTGTTTTTT,CASSPTPRTGNGEKLFF
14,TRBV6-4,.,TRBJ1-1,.,TGTGCCAGCAGTGACTCATCGAGGGGTACTGAAGCTTTCTTT,CASSDSSRGTEAFF
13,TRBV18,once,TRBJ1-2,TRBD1,TGTGCCAGCTCACCAGCAGGGGGCTGGGGCTACACCTTC,CASSPAGGWGYTF
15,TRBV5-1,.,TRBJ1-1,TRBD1,TGCGCCAGCAGCTCACAGGGGGCTTTGGGCACTGAAGCTTTCTTT,CASSSQGALGTEAFF
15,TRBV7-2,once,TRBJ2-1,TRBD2,TGTGCCAGCAGCCATCTAGCGGGGGGAGACAATGAGCAGTTCTTC,CASSHLAGGDNEQFF
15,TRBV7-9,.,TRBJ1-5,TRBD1,TGTGCCAGCAGCTTAGAGGGACAGGGGAATCAGCCCCAGCATTTT,CASSLEGQGNQPQHF
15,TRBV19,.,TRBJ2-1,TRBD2,TGTGCCAGTAGTATCACGGGAGGGCCTTACAATGAGCAGTTCTTC,CASSITGGPYNEQFF
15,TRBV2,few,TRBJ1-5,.,TGTGCCAGCAGTGCGACAGTCGGTGGCAATCAGCCCCAGCATTTT,CASSATVGGNQPQHF
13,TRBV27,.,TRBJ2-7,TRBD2,TGTGCCAGCAGTTCATCGGGAGGCTACGAGCAGTACTTC,CASSSSGGYEQYF
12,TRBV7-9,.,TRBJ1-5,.,TGTTCATCTAGCAAGGGGGATCAGCCCCAGCATTTT,CSSSKGDQPQHF
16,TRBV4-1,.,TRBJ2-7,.,TGCGCCAGCAGCCAAGTGGGTCGGACAGAACAATTCGCGCAGTACTTC,CASSQVGRTEQFAQYF
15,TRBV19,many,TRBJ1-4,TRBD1,TGTGCCAGTAGTGACCGGGACAGGGTAAGGGAAAAACTGTTTTTT,CASSDRDRVREKLFF
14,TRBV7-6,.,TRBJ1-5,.,TGTGCCAGCAGCTTATCACCCGTCAATCAGCCCCAGCATTTT,CASSLSPVNQPQHF
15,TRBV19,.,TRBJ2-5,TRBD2,TGTGCCAGTAGTATCTTAGCGGGGGGCGGAGAGACCCAGTACTTC,CASSILAGGGETQYF
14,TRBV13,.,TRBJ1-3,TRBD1,TGTGCCAGCAGCATCTCAGGGGGTGGAAACACCATATATTTT,CASSISGGGNTIYF
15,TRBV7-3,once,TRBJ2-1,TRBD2,TGTGCCAGCAGCCCCAGCGGGGGGCCCTACAATGAGCAGTTCTTC,CASSPSGGPYNEQFF
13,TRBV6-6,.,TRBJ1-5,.,TGTGCCAGCAGTGCGCAGCGCAATCAGCCCCAGCATTTT,CASSAQRNQPQHF
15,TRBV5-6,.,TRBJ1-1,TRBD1,TGTGCCAGCAGCTACCAGGGGGCGGCGTTGACTGAAGCTTTCTTT,CASSYQGAALTEAFF
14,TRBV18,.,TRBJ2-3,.,TGTGCCAGCTCACCACCCGTTAGCACAGATACGCAGTATTTT,CASSPPVSTDTQYF
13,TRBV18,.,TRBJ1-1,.,TGTGCCAGCTCACCACCGATGGACACTGAAGCTTTCTTT,CASSPPMDTEAFF
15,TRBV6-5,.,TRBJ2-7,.,TGTGCCAGCAGTTACCTTGGCACCAACTCCTACGAGCAGTACTTC,CASSYLGTNSYEQYF
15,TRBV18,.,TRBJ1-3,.,TGTGCCAGCTCACCTTCGCCGCATGAAGGAAACACCATATATTTT,CASSPSPHEGNTIYF
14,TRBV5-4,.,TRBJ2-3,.,TGTGCCAGCAGCTCCGGGACTCGCACAGATACGCAGTATTTT,CASSSGTRTDTQYF
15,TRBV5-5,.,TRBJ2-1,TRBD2,TGTGCCACCAAAGTAGCGGGAGTGTCCTACAATGAGCAGTTCTTC,CATKVAGVSYNEQFF
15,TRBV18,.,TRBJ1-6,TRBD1,TGTGCCAGCTCACCGGGCGGACAGGTTGGTTCACCCCTCCACTTT,CASSPGGQVGSPLHF
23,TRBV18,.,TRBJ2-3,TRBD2,TGTGCCAGCTCAGTGGAGATCACCGTGGGACTAGCGGGAGGGCCAAGGAGCACAGATACGCAGTATTTT,CASSVEITVGLAGGPRSTDTQYF
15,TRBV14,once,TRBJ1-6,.,TGTGCCAGCAGCCGCCTGGGCTCCTATAATTCACCCCTCCACTTT,CASSRLGSYNSPLHF
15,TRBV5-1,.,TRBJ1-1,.,TGCGCCAGCAGCTTGGAGGGGGTATTGTTTACTGAAGCTTTCTTT,CASSLEGVLFTEAFF
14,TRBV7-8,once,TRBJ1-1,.,TGTGCCAGCAGCGGCCCCTCTAGTTCCACTGAAGCTTTCTTT,CASSGPSSSTEAFF
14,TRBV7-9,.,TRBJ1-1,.,TGTGCCGGCGAATCGGGGGCGAGGAACACTGAAGCTTTCTTT,CAGESGARNTEAFF
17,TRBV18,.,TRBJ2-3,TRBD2,TGTGCCAGCTCACCACCCGGTTCTAGCGGGAGAACAGATACGCAGTATTTT,CASSPPGSSGRTDTQYF